Listed below are T cell receptor beta chains from one sample, sequenced in a study of cytomegalovirus exposure and HLA in healthy donors. Profiled with immunoSEQ multiplex PCR; TCRdb holds only in-frame clones, not every one. Of some 160,000 clones listed, approximately 82% are singletons. The material sequenced was PBMCs. The receptors originated from a man aged 45-60 years in good health and CMV-seropositive. The CDR3 runs from the conserved cysteine through the conserved F or W. A D gene is named only where the DNA matches it firmly. Some rows mark clone size as missing; the rest say once, few, many or name a class of expanded clone.

>TRBD2|TRBJ2-5|TRBV14|.
CASSQGRLAGSQETQYF
TGTGCCAGCAGCCAAGGTAGACTAGCGGGGAGTCAAGAGACCCAGTACTTC
>.|TRBJ2-3|TRBV28|few
CASSLLQGNTDTQYF
TGTGCCAGCAGTTTACTGCAGGGGAACACAGATACGCAGTATTTT
>.|TRBJ2-2|TRBV14|.
CASSATTGSGELFF
TGTGCCAGCAGCGCTACAACGGGATCCGGGGAGCTGTTTTTT
>.|TRBJ1-2|TRBV19|.
CASSFSGAAGYTF
TGTGCCAGTAGTTTCTCAGGGGCGGCTGGCTACACCTTC
>TRBD1|TRBJ2-2|TRBV27|once
CASGLTGISGELFF
TGTGCCAGCGGCTTGACAGGGATCTCCGGGGAGCTGTTTTTT
>TRBD1|TRBJ2-7|TRBV25-1|.
CASQKGGTGNEQYF
TGTGCCAGCCAGAAGGGAGGGACAGGGAACGAGCAGTACTTC
>TRBD2|TRBJ2-1|TRBV6-6|.
CASSKLAGGYNEQFF
TGTGCCAGCAGTAAACTAGCGGGAGGATACAATGAGCAGTTCTTC
>TRBD1|TRBJ1-2|TRBV19|.
CASRTGVDYTF
TGTGCCAGTAGGACAGGGGTTGACTACACCTTC
>.|TRBJ2-3|TRBV10-3|.
CAIRQGGTTDTQYF
TGTGCCATCAGACAGGGAGGGACCACAGATACGCAGTATTTT
>.|TRBJ2-1|TRBV6-6|.
CASSTTGGEGFF
TGTGCCAGCAGTACCACCGGGGGAGAGGGGTTCTTC
>TRBD1|TRBJ1-1|TRBV6-6|.
CASSLQGLTEAFF
TGTGCCAGCAGCCTACAGGGGCTCACTGAAGCTTTCTTT
>TRBD1|TRBJ2-6|TRBV9|.
CASSVGPGTGRSGANVLTF
TGTGCCAGCAGCGTAGGGCCCGGGACAGGAAGGAGTGGGGCCAACGTCCTGACTTTC
>TRBD1|TRBJ1-2|TRBV7-3|.
CASRGDSSYGYTF
TGTGCCAGCAGGGGGGACAGTTCCTATGGCTACACCTTC
>TRBD2|TRBJ2-3|TRBV18|once
CASSPPSGTSRPEDTQYF
TGTGCCAGCTCACCTCCAAGCGGGACTAGTCGTCCGGAAGATACGCAGTATTTT
>.|TRBJ1-3|TRBV19|.
CASSIPQGRGNTIYF
TGTGCCAGTAGTATACCTCAGGGGAGAGGAAACACCATATATTTT
>.|TRBJ1-6|TRBV28|once
CASSLAGNSPLHF
TGTGCCAGCAGTTTAGCCGGTAATTCACCCCTCCACTTT
>.|TRBJ2-5|TRBV9|once
CASSVGGQRETQYF
TGTGCCAGCAGCGTAGGGGGGCAAAGAGAGACCCAGTACTTC
>TRBD1|TRBJ1-2|TRBV7-9|.
CASSLGQGFNYGYTF
TGTGCCAGCAGCTTGGGACAGGGTTTTAACTATGGCTACACCTTC
>.|TRBJ2-7|TRBV5-8|.
CASSQQGKLYEQYF
TGTGCCAGCAGCCAACAGGGAAAGCTCTACGAGCAGTACTTC
>.|TRBJ2-1|TRBV9|.
CASSVVAGTYNEQFF
TGTGCCAGCAGCGTAGTCGCGGGAACCTACAATGAGCAGTTCTTC
>TRBD2|TRBJ2-1|TRBV19|.
CASSELAGTYNEQFF
TGTGCCAGTAGTGAACTAGCGGGTACCTACAATGAGCAGTTCTTC
>.|TRBJ2-7|TRBV7-2|once
CASSLVGDSYEQYF
TGTGCCAGCAGCTTAGTCGGGGACTCCTACGAGCAGTACTTC
>.|TRBJ1-1|TRBV5-1|.
CASSLAHGAEAFF
TGCGCCAGCAGCTTGGCCCATGGAGCTGAAGCTTTCTTT
>TRBD1|TRBJ1-5|TRBV5-6|.
CASSRHGQGDQPQHF
TGTGCCAGCAGCCGCCATGGACAGGGAGATCAGCCCCAGCATTTT